Described below is a single T cell receptor beta chain sequence and its context. This record belongs to a study of blood T cell repertoires in COVID-19. Germline trimming cut 4 bases from V and 6 bases from J; bases unmatched to any gene: 4. The CDR3 contains 13 residues. CDR1 and CDR2 from the germline V gene are LGHDT and YNNKEL (reference sequence). Per the study methods: Amplification with reference gene primers provided the estimates of nucleated cell counts. TCRdb's table, derived via immunoSEQ multiplex PCR, lists solely in-frame clones and lacks some. V and J calls and clone size are given by that table; D and trimming were obtained from the DNA. The data hold some 150,000 clones, with about 80% observed a single time.

This receptor was obtained from a human donor in a cohort sampled during active COVID-19. Sequenced material: peripheral blood. The chain carries TRBV3-1 (or the pseudogene TRBV3-2) and TRBJ2-7; 9 bases are a match to TRBD1. CDR3 bases: TGTGCCAGCAGCCTATCGGGACAGGGCGAGCAGTACTTC. This sequence encodes CASSLSGQGEQYF.